The subject of this entry is one T cell receptor (beta chain). The antigen remains unidentified. Method: immunoSEQ multiplex PCR; TCRdb's copy keeps in-frame clones and lacks some. The sample has approximately 330,000 clones; roughly 92% are singletons. Time point of the sample: blood from clinic visit 5 months post-surgery; TSC patient then seizure free. Sequencing was limited to surgery cases with top T cell transcript signatures in brain tissue. Patients received at least one anti-epileptic drug before surgery. V was pared by 4 bases and J by 7 bases, with 6 bases of the junction left unmatched. The germline V gene encodes CDR1 KGHDR and CDR2 SFDVKD. CDR3 size: 16 residues. This entry comes from a study of brain T cells in children with intractable seizures. Study results and caveats: HCMV serostatus was not known, and viral specificity came from CDR3 similarity only.

Sequenced material: peripheral blood, taken less than 6 months after surgery. The chain couples TRBV24-1 to TRBJ2-1; 13 nucleotides agree with TRBD2. This sequence originates from a boy younger than two with tuberous sclerosis and intractable seizures. In nucleotides, the CDR3 is TGTGCCACCAGTGACCCCGGACTAGCGGGAGAGAATGAGCAGTTCTTC. The encoded protein is CATSDPGLAGENEQFF.